The source of this T cell receptor (beta chain) is a study of blood T cell repertoires in COVID-19. CDR3 size: 12 residues. V lost 5 bases and J 11 bases, leaving 13 bases between the germline ends. Germline lookup yields CDR1 SGHVS and CDR2 FNYEAQ. Original handling: From reference gene primer amplification, estimates of nucleated cell counts were derived. Method: immunoSEQ multiplex PCR; TCRdb's copy keeps in-frame clones and lacks some. Clone size and V and J calls were adopted from that table, with D and trimming inferred from the DNA. Here the sample spans around 200,000 clones, approximately 87% being singletons.

Sequencing input: peripheral blood. This chain uses TRBV7-6 with TRBJ1-3; D unresolved. The source of this sequence is a man in his late teens or twenties with active or convalescent COVID-19. This CDR3 reads CASSGVQYPIYF. The CDR3 bases are TGTGCCAGCAGCGGTGTACAGTACCCCATATATTTT. Complete variable domain (other parts from reference TRBV7-6 and TRBJ1-3): GAGVSQSPRYKVTKRGQDVALRCDPISGHVSLYWYRQALGQGPEFLTYFNYEAQQDKSGLPNDRFSAERPEGSISTLTIQRTEQRDSAMYRCASSGVQYPIYFGEGSWLTVV.